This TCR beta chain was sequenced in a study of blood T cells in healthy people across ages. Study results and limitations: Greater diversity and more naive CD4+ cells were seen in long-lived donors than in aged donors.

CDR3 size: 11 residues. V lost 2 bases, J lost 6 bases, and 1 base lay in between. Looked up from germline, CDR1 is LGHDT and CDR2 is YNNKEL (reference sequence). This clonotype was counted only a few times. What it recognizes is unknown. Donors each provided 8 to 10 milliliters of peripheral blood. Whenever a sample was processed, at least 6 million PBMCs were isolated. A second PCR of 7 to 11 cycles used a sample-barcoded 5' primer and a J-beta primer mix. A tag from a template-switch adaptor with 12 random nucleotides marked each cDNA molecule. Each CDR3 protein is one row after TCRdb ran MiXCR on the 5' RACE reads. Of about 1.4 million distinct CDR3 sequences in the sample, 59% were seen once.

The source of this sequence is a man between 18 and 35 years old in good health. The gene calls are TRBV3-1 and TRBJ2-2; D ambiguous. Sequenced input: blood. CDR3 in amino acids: CASSQPGELFF. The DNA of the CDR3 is TGTGCCAGCAGCCAACCCGGGGAGCTGTTTTTT.